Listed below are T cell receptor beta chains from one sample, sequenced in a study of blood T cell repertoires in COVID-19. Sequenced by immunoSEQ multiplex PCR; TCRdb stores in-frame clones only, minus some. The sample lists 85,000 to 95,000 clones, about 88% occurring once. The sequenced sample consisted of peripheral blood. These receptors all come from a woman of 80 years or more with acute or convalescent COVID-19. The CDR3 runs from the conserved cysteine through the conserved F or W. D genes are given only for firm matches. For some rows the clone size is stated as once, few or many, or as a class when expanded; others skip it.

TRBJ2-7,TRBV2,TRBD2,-,CASSGPGRGGAGGSYEQYF,TGTGCCAGCAGTGGACCGGGCAGGGGAGGAGCGGGGGGAAGTTACGAGCAGTACTTC
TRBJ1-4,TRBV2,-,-,CASSWFQGSGEKLFF,TGTGCCAGCAGTTGGTTTCAGGGTTCGGGTGAAAAACTGTTTTTT
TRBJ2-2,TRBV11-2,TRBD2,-,CASSPWAGGLSGELFF,TGTGCCAGCAGCCCATGGGCGGGGGGGCTCTCCGGGGAGCTGTTTTTT
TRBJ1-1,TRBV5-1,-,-,CASSVDRQNTEAFF,TGCGCCAGCAGCGTCGACAGGCAGAACACTGAAGCTTTCTTT
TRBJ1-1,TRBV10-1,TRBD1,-,CANLRTGRTEAFF,TGCGCCAACCTAAGGACAGGGAGGACTGAAGCTTTCTTT
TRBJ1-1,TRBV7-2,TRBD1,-,CASSIRGSLGTEAFF,TGTGCCAGCAGCATCAGGGGGTCCCTGGGGACTGAAGCTTTCTTT
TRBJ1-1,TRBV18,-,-,CASSPGQNTEAFF,TGTGCCAGCTCACCGGGACAGAACACTGAAGCTTTCTTT
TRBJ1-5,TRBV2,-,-,CASSEMRAANQPQHF,TGTGCCAGCAGTGAAATGAGGGCTGCCAATCAGCCCCAGCATTTT
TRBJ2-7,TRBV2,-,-,CASDRTETYEQYF,TGTGCCAGCGATAGGACAGAGACCTACGAGCAGTACTTC
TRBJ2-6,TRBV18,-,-,CASSPPHRPSGANVLTF,TGTGCCAGCTCACCACCCCACAGACCCTCTGGGGCCAACGTCCTGACTTTC
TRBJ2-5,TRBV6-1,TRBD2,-,CASSDIAGDETQYF,TGTGCCAGCAGTGATATAGCGGGGGATGAGACCCAGTACTTC
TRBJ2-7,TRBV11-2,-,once,CASSLDPVTSSYEQYF,TGTGCCAGCAGCTTAGACCCTGTGACATCTTCCTACGAGCAGTACTTC
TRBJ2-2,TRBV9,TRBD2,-,CASSPGLAGTGELFF,TGTGCCAGCAGCCCCGGACTAGCGGGGACCGGGGAGCTGTTTTTT
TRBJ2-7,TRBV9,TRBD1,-,CASSVGPGQGTYEQYF,TGTGCCAGCAGCGTAGGACCGGGACAGGGGACCTACGAGCAGTACTTC
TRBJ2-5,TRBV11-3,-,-,CASSRQETQYF,TGTGCCAGCAGTCGGCAAGAGACCCAGTACTTC
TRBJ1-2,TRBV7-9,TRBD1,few,CASSLTGFCTF,TGTGCCAGCAGCCTGACAGGGTTTTGCACCTTC
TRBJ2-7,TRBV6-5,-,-,CASSYRQASYEQYF,TGTGCCAGCAGTTACAGACAGGCGTCCTACGAGCAGTACTTC
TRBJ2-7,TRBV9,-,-,CASSPLGDLRSYEQYF,TGTGCCAGCAGCCCCCTAGGCGACTTGCGCTCCTACGAGCAGTACTTC
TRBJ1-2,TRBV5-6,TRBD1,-,CASSTGAAHYGYTF,TGTGCCAGTTCCACAGGGGCCGCACACTATGGCTACACCTTC
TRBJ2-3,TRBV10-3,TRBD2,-,CAISESRLAASTDTQYF,TGTGCCATCAGTGAGTCGAGACTAGCGGCTTCCACAGATACGCAGTATTTT
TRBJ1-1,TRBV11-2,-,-,CASSYFPNTEAFF,TGTGCCAGCTCCTACTTCCCGAACACTGAAGCTTTCTTT
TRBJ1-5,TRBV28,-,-,CASSFAGRPQHF,TGTGCCAGCAGTTTCGCGGGACGGCCCCAGCATTTT
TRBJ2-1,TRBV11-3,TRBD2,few,CASSRLAGGSNEQFF,TGTGCCAGCAGCCGCCTAGCGGGGGGCTCCAATGAGCAGTTCTTC
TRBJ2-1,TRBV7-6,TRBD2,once,CASSRGRGDEQFF,TGTGCCAGCAGCCGAGGGAGGGGAGATGAGCAGTTCTTC
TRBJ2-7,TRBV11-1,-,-,CASSTGIPYEQYF,TGTGCCAGCAGCACAGGGATCCCCTACGAGCAGTACTTC
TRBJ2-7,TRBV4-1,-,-,CASSQERRGNYEQYF,TGCGCCAGCAGCCAAGAGCGCAGGGGTAACTACGAGCAGTACTTC
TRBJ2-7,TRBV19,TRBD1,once,CASRAGGSYEQYF,TGTGCCAGTAGGGCAGGGGGCTCCTACGAGCAGTACTTC
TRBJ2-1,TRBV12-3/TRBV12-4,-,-,CASRLDSYNEQFF,TGTGCCAGCAGGCTGGACAGCTACAATGAGCAGTTCTTC
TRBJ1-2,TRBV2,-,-,CASSEGEGVYGYTF,TGTGCCAGCAGTGAAGGAGAGGGAGTCTATGGCTACACCTTC
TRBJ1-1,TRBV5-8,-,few,CASTPLTRGRTEAFF,TGTGCCAGCACCCCCCTGACCCGGGGTAGGACTGAAGCTTTCTTT
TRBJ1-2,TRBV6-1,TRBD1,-,CASRLTGGVSGYTF,TGTGCCAGCAGACTTACAGGGGGCGTATCTGGCTACACCTTC
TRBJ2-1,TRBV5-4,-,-,CASSLAGMGANEQFF,TGTGCCAGCAGCTTGGCAGGGATGGGGGCGAATGAGCAGTTCTTC
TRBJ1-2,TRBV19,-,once,CASSIGQNAPGGYTF,TGTGCCAGTAGTATCGGACAGAACGCCCCAGGTGGCTACACCTTC
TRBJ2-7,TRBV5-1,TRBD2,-,CASSLGLAGGSYEQYF,TGCGCCAGCAGCTTGGGACTAGCGGGGGGGTCCTACGAGCAGTACTTC
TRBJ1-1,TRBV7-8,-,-,CASSPIGVEAFF,TGTGCCAGCAGCCCAATAGGGGTTGAAGCTTTCTTT
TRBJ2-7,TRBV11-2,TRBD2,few,CASSLALAGAYEQYF,TGTGCCAGCAGCTTAGCACTAGCGGGAGCCTACGAGCAGTACTTC